The rows below give T cell receptor beta chains drawn from one sample of a study of T cells in Graves' hyperthyroidism and ophthalmopathy. A single record per CDR3 protein comes from TCRdb applying MiXCR to the multiplex PCR reads. The data show about 540,000 distinct CDR3 sequences, 46% seen once. Sequenced sample: peripheral blood or thyroid tissue (not recorded which). The source is a young woman with Graves' hyperthyroidism. CDR3s include the opening cysteine and the closing phenylalanine or tryptophan. Fields, in order: J gene, D gene, clone size, CDR3 length, V gene, CDR3 protein, CDR3 DNA. The D gene is left open where the match is weak. Not all rows give a size; the values are once, few, many and, for expanded clones, a class.

J: TRBJ1-6; D: -; size: many; length: 14; V: TRBV2; CDR3: CASSEMGGHSPLHF; DNA: TGTGCCAGCAGTGAAATGGGGGGGCATTCACCCCTCCACTTT
J: TRBJ1-1; D: -; size: once; length: 13; V: TRBV29-1; CDR3: CSVEPQGNTEAFF; DNA: TGCAGCGTAGAGCCACAGGGAAACACTGAAGCTTTCTTT
J: TRBJ1-5; D: -; size: many; length: 14; V: TRBV2; CDR3: CASEVTIGSQPQHF; DNA: TGTGCCAGCGAGGTCACGATAGGGAGTCAGCCCCAGCATTTT
J: TRBJ2-2; D: -; size: -; length: 14; V: TRBV19; CDR3: CARVPRPHTGELFF; DNA: TGTGCCAGGGTTCCTCGCCCACACACCGGGGAGCTGTTTTTT
J: TRBJ2-2; D: -; size: few; length: 15; V: TRBV6-6; CDR3: CASSYRGQTTGELFF; DNA: TGTGCCAGCAGTTACAGGGGACAAACTACCGGGGAGCTGTTTTTT
J: TRBJ2-5; D: -; size: few; length: 13; V: TRBV6-5; CDR3: CASSYSTRETQYF; DNA: TGTGCCAGCAGTTACTCGACGCGGGAGACCCAGTACTTC
J: TRBJ2-2; D: -; size: few; length: 14; V: TRBV7-7; CDR3: CASSLMVNTGELFF; DNA: TGTGCTAGCAGCTTAATGGTGAACACCGGGGAGCTGTTTTTT
J: TRBJ2-7; D: TRBD1; size: few; length: 14; V: TRBV7-9; CDR3: CASSSRDSPYEQYF; DNA: TGTGCCAGCAGCTCCCGGGACAGTCCCTACGAGCAGTACTTC
J: TRBJ2-7; D: TRBD2; size: -; length: 13; V: TRBV20-1; CDR3: CSAQTSGRYEQYF; DNA: TGCAGTGCTCAGACTAGCGGGAGGTACGAGCAGTACTTC
J: TRBJ1-4; D: -; size: once; length: 14; V: TRBV2; CDR3: CASSLLGPDEKLFF; DNA: TGTGCCAGCAGTTTATTAGGGCCTGATGAAAAACTGTTTTTT
J: TRBJ2-2; D: TRBD1; size: -; length: 16; V: TRBV24-1; CDR3: CATSDYDRGRTGELFF; DNA: TGTGCCACCAGTGACTATGACAGGGGGCGTACCGGGGAGCTGTTTTTT
J: TRBJ2-3; D: -; size: -; length: 13; V: TRBV7-2; CDR3: CASSFMGTDTQYF; DNA: TGTGCCAGCAGCTTTATGGGGACAGATACGCAGTATTTT
J: TRBJ1-4; D: TRBD1; size: -; length: 16; V: TRBV20-1; CDR3: CSAPKARGLRDEKLFF; DNA: TGCAGTGCCCCAAAGGCCAGGGGGCTGAGGGACGAAAAACTGTTTTTT
J: TRBJ1-2; D: TRBD1; size: -; length: 16; V: TRBV5-1; CDR3: CASSDRGAPSNYGYTF; DNA: TGCGCCAGCAGTGACAGGGGCGCACCCTCTAACTATGGCTACACCTTC
J: TRBJ2-2; D: TRBD2; size: -; length: 15; V: TRBV15; CDR3: CATSSGGANTGELFF; DNA: TGTGCCACCAGCAGTGGGGGGGCGAACACCGGGGAGCTGTTTTTT
J: TRBJ1-5; D: TRBD1; size: few; length: 15; V: TRBV12-3/TRBV12-4; CDR3: CASSRRTGDYRAQHF; DNA: TGTGCCAGCAGTCGACGGACAGGTGACTACCGGGCCCAGCATTTT
J: TRBJ1-4; D: -; size: -; length: 10; V: TRBV24-1; CDR3: CATSDEKLFF; DNA: TGTGCCACCAGTGATGAAAAACTGTTTTTT
J: TRBJ1-1; D: -; size: -; length: 14; V: TRBV19; CDR3: CASSIITANTEAFF; DNA: TGTGCCAGTAGTATCATTACAGCGAACACTGAAGCTTTCTTT
J: TRBJ1-1; D: -; size: -; length: 12; V: TRBV29-1; CDR3: CSVLWVNTEAFF; DNA: TGCAGCGTTCTGTGGGTGAACACTGAAGCTTTCTTT
J: TRBJ2-7; D: -; size: few; length: 14; V: TRBV6-1; CDR3: CASSPGVPTYEQYF; DNA: TGTGCCAGCTCGCCAGGGGTGCCCACCTACGAGCAGTACTTC
J: TRBJ1-5; D: TRBD1; size: many; length: 16; V: TRBV25-1; CDR3: CASSGGTAFGNQPQHF; DNA: TGTGCCAGCAGTGGTGGGACAGCCTTTGGGAATCAGCCCCAGCATTTT
J: TRBJ1-2; D: TRBD1; size: once; length: 15; V: TRBV25-1; CDR3: CASSDPGTDNYGYTF; DNA: TGTGCCAGCAGTGACCCTGGGACAGATAACTATGGCTACACCTTC
J: TRBJ1-1; D: -; size: few; length: 14; V: TRBV7-3; CDR3: CASSFGTGLAEAFF; DNA: TGTGCCAGCAGCTTTGGGACCGGGTTGGCTGAAGCTTTCTTT
J: TRBJ1-4; D: -; size: few; length: 14; V: TRBV9; CDR3: CASSVGRPHEKLFF; DNA: TGTGCCAGCAGCGTTGGGCGACCTCATGAAAAACTGTTTTTT
J: TRBJ2-5; D: -; size: -; length: 17; V: TRBV11-1; CDR3: CASRHDIVAGWGETQYF; DNA: TGTGCCAGCAGACACGACATAGTGGCAGGGTGGGGAGAGACCCAGTACTTC
J: TRBJ1-5; D: -; size: few; length: 15; V: TRBV20-1; CDR3: CSARPPGLGNQPQHF; DNA: TGCAGTGCTAGACCCCCTGGTTTGGGCAATCAGCCCCAGCATTTT
J: TRBJ1-6; D: TRBD1; size: many; length: 13; V: TRBV7-8; CDR3: CASRTGLNSPLHF; DNA: TGTGCCAGCAGGACAGGGTTGAATTCACCCCTCCACTTT
J: TRBJ1-1; D: TRBD1; size: -; length: 13; V: TRBV29-1; CDR3: CSVRPDRATEAFF; DNA: TGCAGCGTACGTCCGGACAGGGCCACTGAAGCTTTCTTT
J: TRBJ2-7; D: -; size: -; length: 15; V: TRBV5-1; CDR3: CASSSWTGFPYEQYF; DNA: TGCGCCAGCAGCTCTTGGACCGGGTTTCCCTACGAGCAGTACTTC
J: TRBJ1-3; D: -; size: few; length: 12; V: TRBV29-1; CDR3: CSAGTTGNTIYF; DNA: TGCAGCGCCGGGACGACTGGAAACACCATATATTTT
J: TRBJ2-5; D: -; size: -; length: 10; V: TRBV20-1; CDR3: CRGARETQYF; DNA: TGCAGGGGGGCAAGAGAGACCCAGTACTTC
J: TRBJ2-2; D: -; size: many; length: 13; V: TRBV2; CDR3: CASRRELVGELFF; DNA: TGTGCCAGCAGACGGGAGTTGGTCGGGGAGCTGTTTTTT
J: TRBJ1-5; D: -; size: -; length: 17; V: TRBV7-6; CDR3: CASSLLAQPLRGQPQHF; DNA: TGTGCCAGCAGCTTACTGGCACAGCCCTTGAGAGGACAGCCCCAGCATTTT
J: TRBJ1-2; D: TRBD1; size: -; length: 15; V: TRBV19; CDR3: CASRNLGQGAYGYTF; DNA: TGTGCCAGTAGGAACTTGGGACAGGGGGCCTATGGCTACACCTTC
J: TRBJ1-4; D: TRBD1; size: many; length: 13; V: TRBV20-1; CDR3: CSALTGTNEKLFF; DNA: TGCAGTGCCCTGACAGGGACTAATGAAAAACTGTTTTTT
J: TRBJ2-7; D: TRBD2; size: many; length: 16; V: TRBV15; CDR3: CATSRGPEPGRGEQYF; DNA: TGTGCCACCAGCAGGGGGCCCGAGCCGGGGAGGGGCGAGCAGTACTTC
J: TRBJ2-6; D: -; size: many; length: 14; V: TRBV7-8; CDR3: CASSKDPGANVLTF; DNA: TGTGCCAGCAGCAAAGACCCTGGGGCCAACGTCCTGACTTTC
J: TRBJ1-4; D: -; size: few; length: 15; V: TRBV7-6; CDR3: CASSQQTATNEKLFF; DNA: TGTGCCAGCAGCCAACAGACAGCAACTAATGAAAAACTGTTTTTT
J: TRBJ2-5; D: -; size: -; length: 15; V: TRBV7-6; CDR3: CASSLGGVGQETQYF; DNA: TGTGCCAGCAGCTTGGGGGGAGTAGGGCAAGAGACCCAGTACTTC
J: TRBJ2-6; D: TRBD2; size: -; length: 15; V: TRBV7-9; CDR3: CASRAGGTGANVLTF; DNA: TGTGCCAGCAGAGCCGGGGGGACCGGGGCCAACGTCCTGACTTTC
J: TRBJ1-1; D: TRBD1; size: -; length: 14; V: TRBV7-9; CDR3: CASSVVTGYTEAFF; DNA: TGTGCCAGCAGCGTAGTGACAGGGTACACTGAAGCTTTCTTT
J: TRBJ1-4; D: TRBD1; size: -; length: 14; V: TRBV7-8; CDR3: CASSSTGTGEKLFF; DNA: TGTGCCAGCAGCTCGACCGGGACAGGGGAAAAACTGTTTTTT
J: TRBJ1-4; D: -; size: -; length: 15; V: TRBV2; CDR3: CASSEARGPGEKLFF; DNA: TGTGCCAGCAGTGAAGCTCGAGGGCCGGGCGAAAAACTGTTTTTT
J: TRBJ2-7; D: -; size: -; length: 15; V: TRBV10-3; CDR3: CASSTHRERAYEQYF; DNA: TGTGCCAGCAGTACACACAGGGAGAGGGCTTACGAGCAGTACTTC
J: TRBJ1-1; D: -; size: -; length: 14; V: TRBV25-1; CDR3: CASSLTGISTEAFF; DNA: TGTGCCAGCAGTCTAACAGGGATAAGCACTGAAGCTTTCTTT
J: TRBJ2-2; D: -; size: few; length: 14; V: TRBV7-3; CDR3: CASSSGDNTGELFF; DNA: TGTGCCAGCAGTTCGGGGGATAACACCGGGGAGCTGTTTTTT
J: TRBJ2-7; D: TRBD2; size: once; length: 18; V: TRBV13; CDR3: CASSFTARLAAASYEQYF; DNA: TGTGCCAGCAGCTTCACCGCTCGGCTAGCGGCCGCCTCCTACGAGCAGTACTTC
J: TRBJ1-1; D: -; size: many; length: 14; V: TRBV2; CDR3: CASSEREISTEAFF; DNA: TGTGCCAGCAGTGAGAGAGAGATTAGCACTGAAGCTTTCTTT
J: TRBJ1-1; D: -; size: -; length: 15; V: TRBV6-1; CDR3: CASSYSPTRNTEAFF; DNA: TGTGCCAGCAGTTACTCGCCAACAAGAAACACTGAAGCTTTCTTT
J: TRBJ1-1; D: -; size: few; length: 12; V: TRBV15; CDR3: CATSRGTLQAFF; DNA: TGTGCCACCAGCAGAGGGACTCTCCAAGCTTTCTTT
J: TRBJ1-2; D: TRBD1; size: -; length: 13; V: TRBV5-5; CDR3: CASSLQTGEGYTF; DNA: TGCGCCAGCAGCTTACAGACAGGGGAAGGCTACACCTTC